This T cell receptor (beta chain) was captured by sequencing in a study of cytomegalovirus exposure and HLA in healthy donors. The primer mix had 60 Vbeta and 13 Jbeta primers. Produced via immunoSEQ multiplex PCR; TCRdb's table is partial and in-frame only. The data show 150,000 to 250,000 clones, just over 75% seen once. Donors counted as nominally healthy when sampled, yet unrecorded immune exposures were likely. Worth noting for this clone: Its specificity is not known.

The V gene's germline CDR1 is MNHNS and CDR2 SASEGT. CDR3 length equals 15 residues. Trimming pared 0 bases from V and 1 base from J, leaving 9 bases between. Study-wide points: Three of the chains that were CMV-associated were confirmed in vitro to be specific for CMV antigens. Immune exposure data for these donors was limited to CMV serostatus.

This TCR came from a man younger than 40 in good health and CMV-seronegative. The sample taken for sequencing was PBMCs. The V call is TRBV6-1, the J call TRBJ1-1; no firm D call. This CDR3 reads CASSEALGRNTEAFF. The CDR3 DNA reads TGTGCCAGCAGTGAAGCGTTAGGGAGGAACACTGAAGCTTTCTTT.